There are many counts of the clone carrying this T cell receptor (beta chain). V gave up 0 bases and J gave up 6 bases, with 11 bases separating them. The CDR3 covers 14 residues. From germline, CDR1 is SGHRS and CDR2 YFSETQ. An oligonucleotide containing a UMI was ligated to the 3' end of TCR cDNA. Whole blood, roughly 2.5 ml, came from adult healthy volunteers. These data originate in a study of naive and memory T cell subsets. Amplification of ligated cDNA took four PCR rounds with SP2 and nested alpha and beta constant primers. MiXCR, run by TCRdb on the 5' RACE reads, gives a single entry per CDR3 protein. In the table there are tens of thousands of distinct CDR3 sequences, 7% to 8.5% of which are singletons.

The TCR was taken from a male donor in good health. V is TRBV5-1 and J is TRBJ2-3, with no clear D. The CDR3 spells CASSLVILSDTQYF. For the CDR3, the DNA is TGCGCCAGCAGCTTGGTGATCCTGTCGGATACGCAGTATTTT.